Listed here are 17 T cell receptor beta chains from one sample, sequenced in a study of immune heterogeneity within non-small cell lung tumors. A multiplex PCR containing 32 V primers and 13 J primers was used to amplify TCR beta CDR3. One entry per CDR3 protein, called by TCRdb with MiXCR from the multiplex PCR reads. The sample carries more than 3,500 distinct CDR3 sequences, approximately 25% recorded once. Samples each supplied about 610 ng of bulk tumor genomic DNA as template. Doctors removed several biopsies from each primary tumor during surgery, keeping them far apart. Each patient presented with untreated, newly diagnosed non-small cell lung cancer and received curative surgery. Input material: lung tumor tissue. Source of these receptors: a man between 45 and 60 years old with non-small cell lung cancer.

Within the sample, this clonotype is medium-sized. The CDR3 DNA is TGCGCCACCAGACCAAGGCGGGGAGCCGGGCCAGGGTCTTCAGATACGCAGTATTTT. Its translation: CATRPRRGAGPGSSDTQYF. The chain is built from TRBV10-2 and TRBJ2-3; possibly TRBD2 for D (6 bases). The germline gives CDR1 WSHSY, CDR2 SAAADI. V lost 10 bases and J 4 bases, leaving 33 bases between the germline ends. The CDR3 consists of 19 residues.

V gene TRBV6-2 or TRBV6-3 combines with J gene TRBJ2-7; 11 nucleotides agree with TRBD2. V dropped 7 bases and J dropped 4; count of bases not matched to a gene: 9. This CDR3 spans 15 amino acids. Germline CDR1 reads MNHEY; CDR2 reads SVGEGT. The CDR3 DNA is TGTGCCAGCATACTAGGAACTAGCGGGAGTTACGAGCAGTACTTC. Translated: CASILGTSGSYEQYF.

This clonotype is labeled medium-sized. This chain connects TRBV6-1 to TRBJ1-2; no clear D. Trimming removed 7 bases from V and 1 base from J, with 22 bases in between. The CDR3 is 17 amino acids. CDR1 is MNHNS, CDR2 SASEGT, per germline. The CDR3 loop reads CASTTPSDGYFNYGYTF. The CDR3 bases are TGTGCCAGCACCACCCCTTCGGACGGATACTTTAACTATGGCTACACCTTC.

By sample share, this clonotype is medium-sized. This chain joins TRBV6-1 and TRBJ2-5; D call uncertain. CDR1 is MNHNS and CDR2 is SASEGT in the germline V gene. V was clipped by 5 bases and J by 2 bases, with 12 bases between them. The CDR3 contains 14 residues. In DNA form, the CDR3 reads TGTGCCAGCAGTTACCCAGCACTACAAGAGACCCAGTACTTC. Amino acids: CASSYPALQETQYF.

This clonotype was seen many times. The V call is TRBV14, the J call TRBJ1-6; D might be TRBD1 (6 bases). V was clipped by 4 bases and J by 11 bases, with 12 bases between them. The CDR3 totals 13 residues. Germline loops: CDR1 SGHDN, CDR2 FVKESK. CDR3 sequence: CASSRQQGPPLHF. As DNA, the CDR3 is TGTGCCAGCAGCCGCCAACAGGGTCCACCCCTCCACTTT. The variable domain in full, with the rest retrieved from reference TRBV14 and TRBJ1-6, is EAGVTQFPSHSVIEKGQTVTLRCDPISGHDNLYWYRRVMGKEIKFLLHFVKESKQDESGMPNNRFLAERTGGTYSTLKVQPAELEDSGVYFCASSRQQGPPLHFGNGTRLTVT.

The chain has TRBV18 and TRBJ2-2, with 9 bases that match TRBD2. Unmatched junction bases numbered 10, after V lost 3 bases and J lost 5 bases. Germline V lookup: CDR1 KGHSH, CDR2 LQKENI. The CDR3 runs to 17 residues. The CDR3 DNA reads as TGTGCCAGCTCACCTGCCCTTCTAGCGGGAAGTACCGGGGAGCTGTTTTTT. It is translated as CASSPALLAGSTGELFF. Based on the CDR3 plus reference TRBV18 and TRBJ2-2, the full variable domain is NAGVMQNPRHLVRRRGQEARLRCSPMKGHSHVYWYRQLPEEGLKFMVYLQKENIIDESGMPKERFSAEFPKEGPSILRIQQVVRGDSAAYFCASSPALLAGSTGELFFGEGSRLTVL.

This clonotype is labeled medium-sized (0.01 to 0.1%). The chain joins TRBV2 to TRBJ2-2; 13 nucleotides line up with TRBD2. The CDR3 totals 17 residues. The V segment lost 8 bases and the J segment 4 bases; nucleotides outside the gene matches: 10. The germline V gene encodes CDR1 SNHLY and CDR2 FYNNEI. The CDR3 sequence is CASGSGLAGARTGELFF. The CDR3 DNA sequence: TGTGCCAGCGGTTCTGGACTAGCGGGAGCCCGCACCGGGGAGCTGTTTTTT.

This clonotype is classed as medium-sized. This chain links TRBV7-9 with TRBJ2-1, with 10 bases that match TRBD2. V lost 0 bases, J lost 4 bases, and 6 bases stayed unmatched. CDR1 SEHNR and CDR2 FQNEAQ come from the germline V gene (reference sequence). The CDR3 loop spans 17 amino acids. CDR3 loop: CASSLARAGGLYNEQFF. CDR3 sequence (DNA): TGTGCCAGCAGCTTAGCGCGAGCGGGAGGGCTATACAATGAGCAGTTCTTC.

This clonotype is labeled medium-sized. This chain joins TRBV9 and TRBJ2-2; 12 nucleotides line up with TRBD2. The germline V gene has CDR1 SGDLS and CDR2 YYNGEE. V was clipped by 4 bases and J by 1 base; unmatched bases: 5. The CDR3 has 17 residues. CDR3 DNA: TGTGCCAGCAGCCCTCAGACTAGCGGGGGGAACACCGGGGAGCTGTTTTTT. It is translated as CASSPQTSGGNTGELFF.

Regarding this clonotype: A much bigger clone sits one base away, suggesting this may be a read error. The V and J genes are TRBV5-6 and TRBJ1-1; unclear D gene. Germline loops: CDR1 SGHDT, CDR2 YYEEEE. The CDR3 length is 12 residues. Deletions cut 1 base from V and 5 bases from J, with 6 bases between. The CDR3 is CASSLSGTEAFF. CDR3 in DNA: TGTGCCAGCAGCTTGAGTGGAACTGAAGCTTTCTTT.

On this clonotype: This may stem from a read error, because a much larger clone lies one nucleotide away. Lacking the conserved final phenylalanine or tryptophan, this CDR3 likely reflects a read error. The chain recombines TRBV5-4 with TRBJ1-6, with D perhaps matching TRBD1 (5 bases). The germline CDR1 and CDR2 sequences are SGHNT and YYREEE (reference sequence). Trimming left V 3 bases short and J 0 bases short, with 10 bases between. The length of the CDR3 is 16 residues. In nucleotides, the CDR3 is TGTGCCAGCAGCTGGGACGGGAGCTCCTATAATTCACCCCTCCACCTT. Translating it yields CASSWDGSSYNSPLHL.

This clonotype is large within its sample. The J gene is TRBJ1-6, the V gene TRBV19; D is perhaps TRBD1 (5 bases). The CDR3 has 14 amino acids. Germline assignment: CDR1 LNHDA and CDR2 SQIVND (reference sequence). V shed 10 bases and J shed 7 bases, with 17 bases lying between them. The CDR3 DNA reads as TGTGCCAACAGTATTCCGTGGGGGAATTCACCCCTCCACTTT. Amino acid sequence: CANSIPWGNSPLHF.

To note about this clonotype: Sequence at one end of the junction differs from germline and may be a read error. V gene TRBV6-1 combines with J gene TRBJ2-3; maybe TRBD2 (5 bases). Germline V gene data show CDR1 as MNHNS and CDR2 as SASEGT. CDR3 length equals 16 residues. CDR3: CVSRKWSIGVTDTQYF. Written as DNA, the CDR3 is TGTGTCAGCAGAAAGTGGAGTATCGGGGTCACAGATACGCAGTATTTT.

Sample share makes this clonotype medium-sized. The rearrangement joins TRBV7-2 to TRBJ2-2; D unclear. Germline CDR1 reads SGHTA; CDR2 reads FQGNSA. Trimming took off 4 bases at V and 0 bases at J, with 9 bases between the two ends. The CDR3 covers 15 residues. CDR3 in DNA: TGTGCCAGCAGCTGGACGTCTTCGAACACCGGGGAGCTGTTTTTT. Residues: CASSWTSSNTGELFF.

This clonotype is classed as medium-sized. The chain uses TRBV11-2 and TRBJ1-4, with D possibly TRBD1 on 5 matching bases. Trimming shortened V by 5 bases and J by 0 bases, and 13 bases separated the two germline ends. The CDR3 runs to 16 residues. The V gene's germline CDR1 is SGHAT and CDR2 FQNNGV. The chain's CDR3 is CASSPGAPATNEKLFF. The CDR3 DNA is TGTGCCAGCAGCCCTGGGGCACCTGCAACTAATGAAAAACTGTTTTTT.

Of note for this clonotype: A much larger clonotype is one base distant, so this may be a read error. The conserved phenylalanine or tryptophan normally closing the CDR3 is absent here, so this likely arose from a read error. The chain combines TRBV5-1 with TRBJ1-5, with D hard to call. V shed 4 bases and J shed 6 bases, with 11 bases lying between them. The CDR3 has 13 amino acids. CDR1 is SGHRS and CDR2 is YFSETQ in the germline V gene. The CDR3 loop is CASSINEGQPQHL. In nucleotides, the CDR3 is TGCGCCAGCAGCATTAACGAAGGTCAGCCCCAGCATCTT.

The chain carries TRBV28 and TRBJ2-7, with TRBD2 matching over 7 bases. The CDR3 is made up of 14 amino acids. V was pared by 8 bases and J by 3 bases, with 10 bases of the junction left unmatched. Per the germline V gene, CDR1 is MDHEN and CDR2 is SYDVKM. The CDR3 here is CASGKSGMIYEQYF. In DNA form, the CDR3 reads TGTGCCAGCGGTAAAAGCGGGATGATCTACGAGCAGTACTTC. The full variable domain, with the rest looked up from reference TRBV28 and TRBJ2-7, is DVKVTQSSRYLVKRTGEKVFLECVQDMDHENMFWYRQDPGLGLRLIYFSYDVKMKEKGDIPEGYSVSREKKERFSLILESASTNQTSMYLCASGKSGMIYEQYFGPGTRLTVT.